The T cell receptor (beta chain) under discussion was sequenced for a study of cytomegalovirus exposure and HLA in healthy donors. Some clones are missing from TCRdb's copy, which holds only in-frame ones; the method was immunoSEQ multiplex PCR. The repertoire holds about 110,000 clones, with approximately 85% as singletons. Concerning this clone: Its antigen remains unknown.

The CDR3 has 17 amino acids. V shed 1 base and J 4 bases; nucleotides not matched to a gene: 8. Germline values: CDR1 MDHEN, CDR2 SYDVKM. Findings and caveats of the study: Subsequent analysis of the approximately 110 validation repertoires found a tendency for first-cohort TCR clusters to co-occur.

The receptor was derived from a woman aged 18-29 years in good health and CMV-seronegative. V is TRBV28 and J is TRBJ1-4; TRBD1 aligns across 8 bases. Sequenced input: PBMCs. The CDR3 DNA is TGTGCCAGCAGTTTATTCCCCCGGACAGGGATTAATGAAAAACTGTTTTTT. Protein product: CASSLFPRTGINEKLFF. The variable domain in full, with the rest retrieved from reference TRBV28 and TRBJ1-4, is DVKVTQSSRYLVKRTGEKVFLECVQDMDHENMFWYRQDPGLGLRLIYFSYDVKMKEKGDIPEGYSVSREKKERFSLILESASTNQTSMYLCASSLFPRTGINEKLFFGSGTQLSVL.